This TCR beta chain was identified during a study of blood T cell repertoires in COVID-19. Trimming cost V 7 bases and J 4 bases, with 14 bases left between them. This CDR3 comprises 14 residues. Germline CDR1 and CDR2: LNHDA and SQIVND (reference sequence). Authors' processing steps: Cell counts per sample came from amplifying reference gene primers. The repertoire was sequenced with immunoSEQ multiplex PCR; TCRdb's copy has only in-frame clones and lacks some. Clonal size and the V and J genes are those of that table, whereas D and trimming came from the DNA. The data show about 150,000 clones, approximately 89% seen once.

This TCR derives from a human donor in a cohort sampled during active COVID-19. This chain links TRBV19 with TRBJ1-5, with a possible D match to TRBD1 (6 bases). Sequencing was done on a sample of peripheral blood. The CDR3 here is CASKKGQGNQPQHF. CDR3 nucleotides: TGTGCCAGTAAGAAGGGGCAGGGGAATCAGCCCCAGCATTTT. Looking up the rest from reference TRBV19 and TRBJ1-5 gives the full variable domain: DGGITQSPKYLFRKEGQNVTLSCEQNLNHDAMYWYRQDPGQGLRLIYYSQIVNDFQKGDIAEGYSVSREKKESFPLTVTSAQKNPTAFYLCASKKGQGNQPQHFGDGTRLSIL.